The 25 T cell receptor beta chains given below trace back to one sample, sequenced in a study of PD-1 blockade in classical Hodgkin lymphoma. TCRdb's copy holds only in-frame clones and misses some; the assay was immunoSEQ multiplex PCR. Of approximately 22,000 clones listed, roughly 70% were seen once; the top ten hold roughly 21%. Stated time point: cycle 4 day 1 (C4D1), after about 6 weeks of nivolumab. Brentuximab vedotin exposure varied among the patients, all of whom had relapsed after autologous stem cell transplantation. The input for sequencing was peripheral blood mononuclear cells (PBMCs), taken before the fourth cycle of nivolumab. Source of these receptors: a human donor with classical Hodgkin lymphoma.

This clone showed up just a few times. CDR3 nucleotides: TGTGCCAGCAGCCGACCTAGCGGGAACACCTACGAGCAGTACTTC. Protein sequence: CASSRPSGNTYEQYF. The V call is TRBV6-6, the J call TRBJ2-7; 9 nucleotides align to TRBD2. The CDR3 extends over 15 amino acids. Germline assignment: CDR1 MNHNY and CDR2 SVGAGI (reference sequence). J was trimmed by 2 bases and V by 6 bases; bases with no gene match: 8.

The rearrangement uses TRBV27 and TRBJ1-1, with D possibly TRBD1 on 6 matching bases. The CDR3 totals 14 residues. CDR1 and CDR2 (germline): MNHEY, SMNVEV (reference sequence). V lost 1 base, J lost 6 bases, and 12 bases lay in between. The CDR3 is CASSLWGRGSEAFF. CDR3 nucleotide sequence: TGTGCCAGCAGTTTATGGGGCAGGGGTTCTGAAGCTTTCTTT.

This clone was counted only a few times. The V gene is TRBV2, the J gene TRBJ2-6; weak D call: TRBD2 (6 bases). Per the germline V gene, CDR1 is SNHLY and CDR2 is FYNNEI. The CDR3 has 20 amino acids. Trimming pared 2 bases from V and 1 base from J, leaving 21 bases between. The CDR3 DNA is TGTGCCAGCAGTGAAAGAGTCCGGGGGAAATATCTATCTGGGGCCAACGTCCTGACTTTC. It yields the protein CASSERVRGKYLSGANVLTF.

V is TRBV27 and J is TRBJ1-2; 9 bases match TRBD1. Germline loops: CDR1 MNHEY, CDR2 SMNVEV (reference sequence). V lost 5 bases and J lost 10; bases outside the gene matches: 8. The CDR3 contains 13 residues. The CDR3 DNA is TGTGCCAGCAGTGGGACAGGGTTTCGTTCCTACACCTTC. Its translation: CASSGTGFRSYTF.

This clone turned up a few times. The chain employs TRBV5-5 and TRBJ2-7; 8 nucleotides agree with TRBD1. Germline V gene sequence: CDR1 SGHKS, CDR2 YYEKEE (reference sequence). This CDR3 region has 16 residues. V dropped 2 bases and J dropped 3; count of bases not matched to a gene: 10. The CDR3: CASSFSGQVKHYEQYF. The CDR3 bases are TGTGCCAGCAGCTTCTCGGGACAGGTAAAACACTACGAGCAGTACTTC.

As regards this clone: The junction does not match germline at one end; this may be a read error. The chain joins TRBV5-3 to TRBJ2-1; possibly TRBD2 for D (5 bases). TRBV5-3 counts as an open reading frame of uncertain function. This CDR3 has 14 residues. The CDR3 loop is CASSLPGVPGEQFF. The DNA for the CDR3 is TGTGCCAGCAGCTTGCCCGGGGTCCCGGGGGAGCAGTTCTTC.

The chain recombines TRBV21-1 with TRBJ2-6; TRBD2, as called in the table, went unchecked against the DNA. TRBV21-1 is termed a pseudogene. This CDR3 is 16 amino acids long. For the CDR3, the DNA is TGTGCCAGCAGCAAAGAAGGAGACTCTGGGGCCAACGTCCTGACTTTC. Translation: CASSKEGDSGANVLTF.

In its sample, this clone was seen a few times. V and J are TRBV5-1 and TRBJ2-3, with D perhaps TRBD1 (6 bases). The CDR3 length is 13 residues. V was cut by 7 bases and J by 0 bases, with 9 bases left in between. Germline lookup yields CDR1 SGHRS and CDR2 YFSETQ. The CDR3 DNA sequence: TGCGCCAGCTGGGGGCCTAGCACAGATACGCAGTATTTT. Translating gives CASWGPSTDTQYF.

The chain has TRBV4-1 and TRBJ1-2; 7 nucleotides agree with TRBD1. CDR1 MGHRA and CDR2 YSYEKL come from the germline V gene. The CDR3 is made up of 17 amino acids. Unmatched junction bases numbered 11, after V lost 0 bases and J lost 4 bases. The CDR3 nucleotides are TGCGCCAGCAGCCAAGATAGAACAGGGGCGCTGGGCTATGGCTACACCTTC. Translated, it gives CASSQDRTGALGYGYTF.

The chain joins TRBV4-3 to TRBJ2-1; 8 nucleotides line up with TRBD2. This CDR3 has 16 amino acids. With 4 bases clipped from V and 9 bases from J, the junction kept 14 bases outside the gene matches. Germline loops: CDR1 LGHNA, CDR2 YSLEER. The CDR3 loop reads CASSLTLAETTGEQFF. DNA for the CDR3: TGCGCCAGCAGCCTCACACTAGCGGAGACTACAGGTGAGCAGTTCTTC.

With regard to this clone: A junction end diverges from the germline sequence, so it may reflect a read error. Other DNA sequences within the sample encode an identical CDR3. CDR3 nucleotides: TGCGCCAGCAGTCAAGATTTTCTTGGGGGTCGGAGGCCCCAGCATTTT. This sequence encodes CASSQDFLGGRRPQHF. This chain uses TRBV4-3 with TRBJ1-5, with a weak D call TRBD1 (5 bases). The CDR3 is 16 residues long. Germline CDR1 is LGHNA and CDR2 is YSLEER.

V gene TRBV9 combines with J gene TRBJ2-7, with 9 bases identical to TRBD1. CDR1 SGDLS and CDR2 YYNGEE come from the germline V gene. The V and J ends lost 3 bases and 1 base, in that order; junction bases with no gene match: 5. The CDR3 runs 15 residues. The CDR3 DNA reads TGTGCCAGCAGCGCGCAGACAGGGGGATCCTACGAGCAGTACTTC. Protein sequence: CASSAQTGGSYEQYF.

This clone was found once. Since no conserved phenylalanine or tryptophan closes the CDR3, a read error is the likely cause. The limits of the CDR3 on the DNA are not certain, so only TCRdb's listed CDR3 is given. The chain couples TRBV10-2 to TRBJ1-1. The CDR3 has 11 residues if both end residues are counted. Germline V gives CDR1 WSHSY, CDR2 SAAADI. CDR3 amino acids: CASSESSRLHL.

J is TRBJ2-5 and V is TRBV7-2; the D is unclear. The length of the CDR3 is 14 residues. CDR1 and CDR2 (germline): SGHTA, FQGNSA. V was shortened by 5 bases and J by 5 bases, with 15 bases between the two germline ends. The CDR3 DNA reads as TGTGCCAGCAGCCCTATTGGGGTGCGGGAGACCCAGTACTTC. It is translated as CASSPIGVRETQYF. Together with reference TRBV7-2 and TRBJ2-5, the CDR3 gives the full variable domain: GAGVSQSPSNKVTEKGKDVELRCDPISGHTALYWYRQSLGQGLEFLIYFQGNSAPDKSGLPSDRFSAERTGGSVSTLTIQRTQQEDSAVYLCASSPIGVRETQYFGPGTRLLVL.

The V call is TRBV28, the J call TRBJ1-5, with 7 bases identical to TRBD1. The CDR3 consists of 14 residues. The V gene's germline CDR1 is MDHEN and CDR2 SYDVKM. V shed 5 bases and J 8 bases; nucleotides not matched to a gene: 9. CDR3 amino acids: CASSEEGGVEPQHF. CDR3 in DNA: TGTGCCAGCAGTGAAGAAGGGGGCGTTGAGCCCCAGCATTTT.

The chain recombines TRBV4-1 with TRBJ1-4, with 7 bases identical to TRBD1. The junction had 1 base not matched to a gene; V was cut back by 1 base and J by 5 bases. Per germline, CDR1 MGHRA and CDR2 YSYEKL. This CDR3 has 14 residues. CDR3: CASSQVTGNEKLFF. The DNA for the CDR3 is TGCGCCAGCAGCCAAGTGACAGGGAATGAAAAACTGTTTTTT.

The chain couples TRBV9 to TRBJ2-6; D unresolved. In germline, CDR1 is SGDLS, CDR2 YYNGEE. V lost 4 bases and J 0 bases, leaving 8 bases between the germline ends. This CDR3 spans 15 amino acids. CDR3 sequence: CASSPPRSGANVLTF. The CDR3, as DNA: TGTGCCAGCAGCCCCCCTCGCTCTGGGGCCAACGTCCTGACTTTC.

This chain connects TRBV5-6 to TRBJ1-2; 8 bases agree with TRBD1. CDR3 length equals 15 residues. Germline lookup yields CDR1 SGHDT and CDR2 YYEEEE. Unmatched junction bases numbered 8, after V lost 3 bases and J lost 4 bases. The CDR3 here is CASSSGLTGGYGYTF. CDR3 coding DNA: TGTGCCAGCAGCTCAGGATTAACAGGGGGCTATGGCTACACCTTC. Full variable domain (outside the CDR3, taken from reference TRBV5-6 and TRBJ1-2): DAGVTQSPTHLIKTRGQQVTLRCSPKSGHDTVSWYQQALGQGPQFIFQYYEEEERQRGNFPDRFSGHQFPNYSSELNVNALLLGDSALYLCASSSGLTGGYGYTFGSGTRLTVV.

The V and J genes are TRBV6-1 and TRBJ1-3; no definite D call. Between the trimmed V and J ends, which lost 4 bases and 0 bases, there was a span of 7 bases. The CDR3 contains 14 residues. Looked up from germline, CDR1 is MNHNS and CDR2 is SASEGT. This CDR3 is CASSVGYSGNTIYF. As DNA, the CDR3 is TGTGCCAGCAGTGTGGGGTACTCTGGAAACACCATATATTTT.

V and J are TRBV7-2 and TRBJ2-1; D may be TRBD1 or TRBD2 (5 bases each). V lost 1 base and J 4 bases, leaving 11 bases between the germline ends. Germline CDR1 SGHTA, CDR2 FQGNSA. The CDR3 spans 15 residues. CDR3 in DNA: TGTGCCAGCAGCTTAGTATCTGGGGGATACAATGAGCAGTTCTTC. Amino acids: CASSLVSGGYNEQFF.

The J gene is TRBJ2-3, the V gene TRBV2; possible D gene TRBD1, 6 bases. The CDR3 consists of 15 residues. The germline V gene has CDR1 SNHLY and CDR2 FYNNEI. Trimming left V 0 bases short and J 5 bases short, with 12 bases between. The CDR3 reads CASSEALPRGDTQYF. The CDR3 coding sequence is TGTGCCAGCAGTGAAGCGCTACCCAGGGGAGATACGCAGTATTTT.

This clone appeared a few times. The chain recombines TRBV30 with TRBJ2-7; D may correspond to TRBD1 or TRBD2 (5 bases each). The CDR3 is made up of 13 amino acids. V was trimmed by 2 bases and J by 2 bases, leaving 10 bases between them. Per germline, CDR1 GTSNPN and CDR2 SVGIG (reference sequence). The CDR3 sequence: CAWSRDPPYEQYF. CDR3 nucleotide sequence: TGTGCCTGGAGTCGGGACCCTCCCTACGAGCAGTACTTC.

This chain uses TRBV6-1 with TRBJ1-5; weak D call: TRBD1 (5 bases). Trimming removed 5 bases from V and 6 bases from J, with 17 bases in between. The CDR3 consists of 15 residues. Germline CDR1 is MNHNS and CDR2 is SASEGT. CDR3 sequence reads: CASSPDSGTSQPQHF. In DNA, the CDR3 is TGTGCCAGCAGTCCCGACTCCGGGACGAGTCAGCCCCAGCATTTT.

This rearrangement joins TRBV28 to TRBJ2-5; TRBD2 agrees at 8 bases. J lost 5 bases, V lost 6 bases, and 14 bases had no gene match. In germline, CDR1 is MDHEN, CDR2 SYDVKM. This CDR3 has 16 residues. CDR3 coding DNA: TGTGCCAGCAGCGTAGCGGGGATGATGTTTGGGGAGACCCAGTACTTC. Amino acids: CASSVAGMMFGETQYF.

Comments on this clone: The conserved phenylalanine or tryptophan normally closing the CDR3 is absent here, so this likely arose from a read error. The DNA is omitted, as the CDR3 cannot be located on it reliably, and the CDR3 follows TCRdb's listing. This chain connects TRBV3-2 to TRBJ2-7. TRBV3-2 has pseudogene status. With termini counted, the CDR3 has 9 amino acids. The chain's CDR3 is CASSQDFRA.